This TCR beta chain was identified during a study of T cell responses to AZD1222 COVID-19 vaccine. Overall study results and limits: Repertoire collection took place solely once the T cell response had peaked.

In the case of this clone: The antigen is unknown.

The CDR3 extends over 14 amino acids. Measured with immunoSEQ multiplex PCR; TCRdb has only the in-frame clones, and not every one. The sample consists of about 140,000 clones, more than 75% of them appearing once. The chain combines TRBV21-1 with TRBJ2-5; the table calls TRBD2, which could not be checked here. TRBV21-1 represents a pseudogene. The clonotype originates from an adult who received the AZD1222 COVID-19 vaccine. Material: peripheral blood, obtained 28 days after the second AZD1222 dose. CDR3 nucleotide sequence: TGTGCCAGTATCCTCCTAGCGGGGGAAGAGACCCAGTACTTC. The encoded protein is CASILLAGEETQYF.